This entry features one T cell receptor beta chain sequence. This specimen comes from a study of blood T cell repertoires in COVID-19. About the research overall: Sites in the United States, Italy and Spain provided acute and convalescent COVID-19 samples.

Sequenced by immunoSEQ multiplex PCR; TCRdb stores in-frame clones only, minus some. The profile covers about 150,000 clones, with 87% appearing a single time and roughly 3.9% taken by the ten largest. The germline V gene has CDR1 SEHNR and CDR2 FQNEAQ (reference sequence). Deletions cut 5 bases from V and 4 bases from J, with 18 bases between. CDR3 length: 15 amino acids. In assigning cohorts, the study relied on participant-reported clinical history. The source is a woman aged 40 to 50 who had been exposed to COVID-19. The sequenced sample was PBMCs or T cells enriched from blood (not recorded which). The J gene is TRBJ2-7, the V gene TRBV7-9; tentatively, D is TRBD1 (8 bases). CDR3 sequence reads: CASSVSTGGGYEQYF. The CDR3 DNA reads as TGTGCCAGCAGCGTATCCACAGGGGGAGGGTACGAGCAGTACTTC.